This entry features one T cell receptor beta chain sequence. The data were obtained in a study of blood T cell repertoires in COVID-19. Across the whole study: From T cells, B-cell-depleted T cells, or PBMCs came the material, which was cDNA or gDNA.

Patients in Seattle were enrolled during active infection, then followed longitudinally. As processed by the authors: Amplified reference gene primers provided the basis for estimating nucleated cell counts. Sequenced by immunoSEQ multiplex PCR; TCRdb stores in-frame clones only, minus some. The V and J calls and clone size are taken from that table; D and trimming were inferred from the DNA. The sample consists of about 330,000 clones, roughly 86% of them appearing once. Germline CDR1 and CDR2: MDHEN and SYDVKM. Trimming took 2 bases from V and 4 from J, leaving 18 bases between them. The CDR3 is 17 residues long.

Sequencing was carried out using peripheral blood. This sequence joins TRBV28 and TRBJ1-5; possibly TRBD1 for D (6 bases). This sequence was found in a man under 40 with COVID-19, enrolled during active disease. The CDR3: CASSLTAAGDRNQPQHF. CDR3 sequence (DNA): TGTGCCAGCAGTTTAACCGCAGCAGGGGATCGGAATCAGCCCCAGCATTTT.